These T cell receptor beta chains were read from a single sample in a study of CD8 T cells in Susac syndrome. TCRdb re-derived calls from the immunoSEQ multiplex PCR reads in MiXCR, one entry per CDR3 protein. The sample has almost 450,000 distinct CDR3 sequences, approximately 85% seen once; the top ten hold more than 0.09%. Sequenced material: CD8+ T cells from PBMCs. The receptors were gathered from a human donor with multiple sclerosis. Each CDR3 is given without its conserved first and last residue. The order of the fields is V gene, J gene, CDR3 protein.

TRBV30	TRBJ1-5	AWSQGGNQPQH
TRBV18	TRBJ1-4	ASSPLVEGREKLF
TRBV5-1	TRBJ2-7	ASSLEPGVVDEQY
TRBV7-3	TRBJ2-1	ASSLTGGDNEQF
TRBV10-1	TRBJ2-7	ASSASGGPSEQY
TRBV7-9	TRBJ2-5	ASSYSVRAIQETQY
TRBV6-5	TRBJ2-1	ASSYPGPHNEQF
TRBV28	TRBJ1-2	ASSFLSPESGYT
TRBV11-2	TRBJ2-7	ASSWEGAYEQY
TRBV27	TRBJ2-1	ASSLSVLGIYNEQF
TRBV7-3	TRBJ2-1	ASSFVAGPYNEQF
TRBV27	TRBJ2-5	ASSLLDSEETQY
TRBV14	TRBJ1-2	ASSRKGTGGGYT
TRBV4-1	TRBJ2-7	ASSQQLGEGLLYEQY
TRBV14	TRBJ2-7	VSSSDNTYEQY
TRBV27	TRBJ2-7	ASSPGPFYEQY
TRBV27	TRBJ1-1	ASLHPGSVTEAF
TRBV5-5	TRBJ1-3	ASSLLPSGNTIY
TRBV6-1	TRBJ1-5	ASTWANSNQPQH
TRBV5-1	TRBJ1-1	ASSVAGDEAF
TRBV20-1	TRBJ1-2	SAPRGQSNYGYT
TRBV5-5	TRBJ1-3	ASSLGQFSGNTIY
TRBV15	TRBJ2-7	ATSTTSSAHPYEQY
TRBV29-1	TRBJ1-2	SVEDGGYYGYT
TRBV4-1	TRBJ2-6	ASSQWGVGANVLT
TRBV11-2	TRBJ2-5	ASSQSWGQETQY
TRBV27	TRBJ1-6	ASSTQDENNSPLH
TRBV30	TRBJ1-1	AWSLEEGANTEAF
TRBV5-4	TRBJ1-5	ASSLDGIGQPQH
TRBV30	TRBJ1-1	AWSITEGWTEAF
TRBV6-1	TRBJ1-6	ASRTINRVASPLH
TRBV30	TRBJ2-3	AWSVGAGGTDTQY
TRBV5-4	TRBJ2-7	ASSSGTSYEQY
TRBV4-1	TRBJ2-1	ASSLLTDQYNEQF
TRBV29-1	TRBJ2-3	SVEAGGQKNTDTQY
TRBV5-1	TRBJ1-2	ASSLVRDDYGYT
TRBV12-3/TRBV12-4	TRBJ2-7	ASSYREVYEQY
TRBV20-1	TRBJ2-3	SATRGSRADTQY
TRBV19	TRBJ2-1	ASTGNHEQF
TRBV6-1	TRBJ2-1	ASSEGGLAWDEQF
TRBV27	TRBJ1-1	ASSPDPWDTEAF
TRBV10-3	TRBJ2-7	AISESGQPSYEQY
TRBV10-3	TRBJ2-1	AISDSGTSGRNEQF
TRBV4-1	TRBJ1-1	ASSLPRQGESTEAF